This T cell receptor (beta chain) is drawn from a study of identical twins (TCRdb year 2016). Broadly, across the study: To test whether fetal clonotypes persist, this study deep-sequenced TCR alpha and beta repertoires from monozygotic twins, from unrelated adults of various ages, and from cord blood. To rule out contamination, replicate twin experiments were performed at different times with different library preparation protocols.

In this sample, this clonotype turned up many times. It lacks a known antigen. Per-base qualities were not stored, and no clone one base away is much larger. The CDR3 spans 16 residues, from the cysteine through the phenylalanine. Only the CDR3 DNA stays, 48 bases, in frame from base 1. The germline V gene encodes CDR1 MGHRA and CDR2 YSYEKL. V loses 1 base at its end and J loses 5 bases; junction bases beyond the gene matches: 7. Every donor in the study was a healthy Caucasian. Three unrelated non-twin adults were also sequenced: a male aged 18 to 30, a male aged 50 to 59 and a female aged 50 to 59. Miltenyi CD45RO+ enrichment and human naive T-cell isolation kits were used to isolate memory (CD45RO+) and naive T cells from PBMC. Library preparation was by 5' RACE. Sequencing relied on an Illumina HiSeq 2000. A universal primer binding site was introduced by template switching, and a unique molecular identifier was present in the final cDNA, enabling accurate counting of TCR cDNA molecules. First-strand cDNA for TCR alpha and beta chains was synthesized from specific primers in the conserved constant-segment region. Each cDNA library was double barcoded, with a SMART-Mk sample barcode plus Illumina barcodes, to control for contamination. Two successive PCR steps introduced TruSeq adapter sequences along with Illumina sample barcodes. The Illumina HiSeq platform was used with custom primers to sequence TCR alpha and beta cDNA libraries. Turning to the authors' computational methods: MiGEC processed the raw reads to extract unique molecular identifiers, while MiXCR was used to determine the CDR3 positions. For each individual, recombination models were inferred using an EM algorithm with the repgenHMM and IGoR tools. The tcR package in R was used for shared clonotype analysis, with sharing normalized by the product of cloneset sizes. To study raw recombination without the effects of thymic and clonal selection, out-of-frame nonproductive sequences were analyzed. The public reads were run again by TCRdb, first through fastp at Q25 and then through MiXCR, and only productive beta chains were kept. Rows are combined by CDR3 protein, so each entry shows the most common genes and DNA. The V and J calls and clone size are TCRdb's, not the authors'. This sample comprises approximately 690,000 distinct CDR3 sequences, 6% to 6.5% of them detected only once. 1.5% to 2% of the sample rests with the top ten.

On the study overall, not on this receptor specifically: Zero-insertion analyses could be partly confounded by invariant T cells such as MAIT and iNKT, although diverse VJ usage argued against such confounding for most clonotypes. Conclusions relied on cross-sectional statistical analysis, since the same donors could not be followed over many years. Compared with coincidental sharing between unrelated individuals, out-of-frame TCR alpha sequences shared between twins showed an excess of sequences with low generation probability. A weaker excess of twin sharing was found in beta out-of-frame sequences because the signal-to-noise ratio was lowered by fewer shared sequences. Fewer insertions were carried by abundant cord blood beta clonotypes; a weaker similar trend was observed in young adult naive repertoires, while no such trend was observed in memory repertoires. Recombination models systematically underestimated out-of-frame TCR alpha sharing in monozygotic twins but agreed with sharing between unrelated individuals.

The origin of this receptor is a man younger than 30 in good health. The chain is made from TRBV4-1 and TRBJ2-5; 10 bases in the middle match TRBD2. Sequencing was carried out using naive T cells sorted from blood. The cell subset or site label, read with the paper, signifies: cells isolated with a human naive T-cell isolation kit. The CDR3 region has the sequence CASSQGLLAGVETQYF. The bases read TGCGCCAGCAGCCAAGGCCTTCTAGCGGGAGTTGAGACCCAGTACTTC.